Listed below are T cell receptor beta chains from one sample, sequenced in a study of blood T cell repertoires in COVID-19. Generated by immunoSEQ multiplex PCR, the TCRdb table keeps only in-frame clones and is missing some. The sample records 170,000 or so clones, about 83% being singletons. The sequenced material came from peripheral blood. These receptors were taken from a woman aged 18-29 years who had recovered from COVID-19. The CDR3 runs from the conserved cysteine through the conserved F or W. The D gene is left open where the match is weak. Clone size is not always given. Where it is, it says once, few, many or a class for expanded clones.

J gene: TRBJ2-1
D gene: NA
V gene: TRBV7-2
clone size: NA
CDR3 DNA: TGTGCCAGCAGCTTAGTGCGGGGCGGTGAGCAGTTCTTC
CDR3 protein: CASSLVRGGEQFF

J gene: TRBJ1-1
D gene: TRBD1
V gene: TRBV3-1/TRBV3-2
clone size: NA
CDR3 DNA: TGTGCCAGCAGCCAATTAACAGGGGCTGAAGCTTTCTTT
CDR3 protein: CASSQLTGAEAFF

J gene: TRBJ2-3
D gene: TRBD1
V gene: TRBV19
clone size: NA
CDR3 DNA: TGTGCCACCCGGACAGGCCTGAACACAGATACGCAGTATTTT
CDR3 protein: CATRTGLNTDTQYF

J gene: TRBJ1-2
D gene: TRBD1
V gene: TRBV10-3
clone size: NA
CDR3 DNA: TGTGCCATCACCGCAGGGGGCGAAGGCTACACCTTC
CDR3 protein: CAITAGGEGYTF

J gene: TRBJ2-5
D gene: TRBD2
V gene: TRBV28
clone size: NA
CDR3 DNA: TGTGCCAGCAGTTTACCCGGGAGGCACCAAGAGACCCAGTACTTC
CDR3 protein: CASSLPGRHQETQYF

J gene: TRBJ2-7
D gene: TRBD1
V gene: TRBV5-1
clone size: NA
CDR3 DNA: TGCGCCAGCGCCGGGACAGTAACCTACGAGCAGTACTTC
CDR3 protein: CASAGTVTYEQYF

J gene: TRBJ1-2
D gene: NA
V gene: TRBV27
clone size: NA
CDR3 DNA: TGTGCCAGCAGATCAGTCGTCGACAGAACTACCGACGCGGACTATGGCTACACCTTC
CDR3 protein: CASRSVVDRTTDADYGYTF

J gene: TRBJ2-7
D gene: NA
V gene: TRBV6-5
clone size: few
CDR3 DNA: TGTGCCAGCACCTCCGCCGGCAGGGCCTACGAGCAGTACTTC
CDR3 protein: CASTSAGRAYEQYF

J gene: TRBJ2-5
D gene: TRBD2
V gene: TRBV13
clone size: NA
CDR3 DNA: TGTGCCAGCAGCTTGACTAGCGCCCAAGAGACCCAGTACTTC
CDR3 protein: CASSLTSAQETQYF

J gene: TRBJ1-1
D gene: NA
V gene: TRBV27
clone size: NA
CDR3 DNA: TGTGCCAGCAGTTTATCGATGGCGGGAACGGCTGAAGCTTTCTTT
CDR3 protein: CASSLSMAGTAEAFF

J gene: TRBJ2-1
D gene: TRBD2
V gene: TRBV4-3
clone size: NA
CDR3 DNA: TGCGCCAGCAGCCAAGGGGTAAGCGGGAGTTTCTACAATGAGCAGTTCTTC
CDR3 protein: CASSQGVSGSFYNEQFF

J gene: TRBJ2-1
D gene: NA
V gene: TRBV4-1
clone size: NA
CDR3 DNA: TGCGCCAGCAGCCAGGAAACGTACACCTACCCGGGCAATGAGCAGTTCTTC
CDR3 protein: CASSQETYTYPGNEQFF

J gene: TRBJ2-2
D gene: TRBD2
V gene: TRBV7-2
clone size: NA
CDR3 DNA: TGTGCCAGCAGCGCCCGGGCTAGCGGGCCCACCGGGGAGCTGTTTTTT
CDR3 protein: CASSARASGPTGELFF

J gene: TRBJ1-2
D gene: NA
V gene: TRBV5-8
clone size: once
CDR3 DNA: TGTGCCAGCAGCCGTACAGGGAGGGTTTATGGCTACACCTTC
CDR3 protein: CASSRTGRVYGYTF

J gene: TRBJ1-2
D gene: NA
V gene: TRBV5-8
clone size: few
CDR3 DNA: TGTGCCAGCAGCTTCACGGGAACTAACTATGGCTACACCTTC
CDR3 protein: CASSFTGTNYGYTF

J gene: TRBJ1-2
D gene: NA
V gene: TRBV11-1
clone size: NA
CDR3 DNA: TGTGCCAGCAGCCCGAGGGGGTCCAAGGACTATGGCTACACCTTC
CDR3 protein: CASSPRGSKDYGYTF

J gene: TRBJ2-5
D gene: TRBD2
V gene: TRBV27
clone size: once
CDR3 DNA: TGTGCCAGCAGTTTCGTGGGAGGGCCTGCGACCCAGTACTTC
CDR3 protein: CASSFVGGPATQYF

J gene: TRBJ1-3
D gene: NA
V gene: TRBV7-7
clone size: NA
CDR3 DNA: TGTGCCAGCAGCTTAACTACCTCTGGAAACACCATATATTTT
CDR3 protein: CASSLTTSGNTIYF

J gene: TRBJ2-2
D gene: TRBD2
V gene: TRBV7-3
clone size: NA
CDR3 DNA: TGTGCCAGCAGCGTAGCGGGGGGGCCGTACACCGGGGAGCTGTTTTTT
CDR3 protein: CASSVAGGPYTGELFF

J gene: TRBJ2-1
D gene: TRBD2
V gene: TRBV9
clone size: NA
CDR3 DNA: TGTGCCAGCAGCGTAGTACCTAGCGGGGGGCCCTACAATGAGCAGTTCTTC
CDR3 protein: CASSVVPSGGPYNEQFF

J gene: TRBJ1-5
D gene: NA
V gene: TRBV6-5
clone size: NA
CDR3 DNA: TGTGCCAGCAACCTACCAGGTCAGCCTGAGCCCCAGCATTTT
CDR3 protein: CASNLPGQPEPQHF

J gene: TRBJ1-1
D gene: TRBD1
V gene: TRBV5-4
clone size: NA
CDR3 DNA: TGTGCCAGCAGCTGGGGCCGGGGACAGGGAGGGACTGAAGCTTTCTTT
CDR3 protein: CASSWGRGQGGTEAFF

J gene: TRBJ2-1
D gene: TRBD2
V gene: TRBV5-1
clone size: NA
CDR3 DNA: TGCGCCAGCAGCCTTGGACCCCTCCCCGGGGGGAATGAGCAGTTCTTC
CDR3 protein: CASSLGPLPGGNEQFF

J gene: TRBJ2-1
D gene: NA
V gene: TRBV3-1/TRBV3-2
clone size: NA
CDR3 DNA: TGTGCCAGCAGCCTGGAGGGAGTAGGGCGATACAATGAGCAGTTCTTC
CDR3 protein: CASSLEGVGRYNEQFF

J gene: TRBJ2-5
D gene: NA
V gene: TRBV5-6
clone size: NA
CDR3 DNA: TGTGCCAGCAGCGTCCGGGTCCCGGGTTGGGAGACCCAGTACTTC
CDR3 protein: CASSVRVPGWETQYF

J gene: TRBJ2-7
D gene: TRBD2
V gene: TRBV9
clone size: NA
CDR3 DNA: TGTGCCAGCAGATCATCTAGCGGGGCCTACGAGCAGTACTTC
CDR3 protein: CASRSSSGAYEQYF

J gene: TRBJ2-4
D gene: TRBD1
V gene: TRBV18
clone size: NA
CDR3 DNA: TGTGCCAGCTCACCAGACAGGGCCCCTCAGTACTTC
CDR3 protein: CASSPDRAPQYF

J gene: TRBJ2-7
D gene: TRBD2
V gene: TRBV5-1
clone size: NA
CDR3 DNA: TGCGCCAGCAGCTTGGCCCGGCGGGGGGTCCCCTACGAGCAGTACTTC
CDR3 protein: CASSLARRGVPYEQYF

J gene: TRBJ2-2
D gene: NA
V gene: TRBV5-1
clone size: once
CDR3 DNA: TGCGCCAGCAGTTATGGAAGCGGACCTACCGGGGAGCTGTTTTTT
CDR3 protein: CASSYGSGPTGELFF

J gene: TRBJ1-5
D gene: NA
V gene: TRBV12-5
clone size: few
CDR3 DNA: TGTGCTAGTGGGCAGAATCAGCCCCAGCATTTT
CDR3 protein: CASGQNQPQHF

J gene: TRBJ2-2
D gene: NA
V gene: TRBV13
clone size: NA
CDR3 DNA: TGTGCCAGCAGACAGTACACCGGGGAGCTGTTTTTT
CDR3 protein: CASRQYTGELFF